This is a list of T cell receptor beta chains from one sample in a study of blood T cell repertoires in COVID-19. TCRdb's copy holds only in-frame clones and misses some; the assay was immunoSEQ multiplex PCR. The data show tens of thousands of clones, around 79% seen once. Sample: peripheral blood. The receptors originated from a human donor in a cohort sampled during active COVID-19. CDR3s include the opening cysteine and the closing phenylalanine or tryptophan. The D gene is left open where the match is weak. Expanded clones are given a class, and other clones once, few, many or no size at all.

D gene	clone size	V gene	J gene	CDR3 protein	CDR3 DNA
TRBD1	NA	TRBV7-2	TRBJ2-7	CASSTRTGSETYF	TGTGCCAGCAGCACCCGGACAGGGTCCGAAACGTACTTC
NA	NA	TRBV11-2	TRBJ2-7	CASRGGPGQDSREQYF	TGTGCCAGCAGGGGGGGGCCCGGGCAGGACTCTAGAGAGCAGTACTTC
NA	NA	TRBV7-2	TRBJ2-5	CASSLGLQETQYF	TGTGCCAGCAGCTTAGGACTGCAAGAGACCCAGTACTTC
NA	NA	TRBV7-2	TRBJ1-3	CASSSLGKHQAGGNTIYF	TGTGCCAGCAGCTCATTAGGGAAACACCAAGCAGGGGGAAACACCATATATTTT
NA	NA	TRBV9	TRBJ2-7	CASSVGPGQVGHEQYF	TGTGCCAGCAGCGTAGGCCCAGGGCAGGTAGGACACGAGCAGTACTTC
NA	NA	TRBV15	TRBJ1-5	CATSSPKSDQPQHF	TGTGCCACCAGCAGCCCCAAGTCGGATCAGCCCCAGCATTTT
TRBD2	NA	TRBV9	TRBJ2-7	CASSASAGGASYEQYF	TGTGCCAGCAGCGCCTCCGCGGGGGGAGCTAGCTACGAGCAGTACTTC
TRBD2	NA	TRBV4-1	TRBJ2-7	CASSQDRTSDEQYF	TGCGCCAGCAGCCAAGATAGGACTAGTGACGAGCAGTACTTC
TRBD1	NA	TRBV7-2	TRBJ2-7	CASSSGGQALYEQYF	TGTGCCAGCAGCTCAGGGGGACAGGCCCTCTACGAGCAGTACTTC
NA	NA	TRBV6-2/TRBV6-3	TRBJ2-6	CASSGLSGANVLTF	TGTGCCAGCAGCGGGCTCTCTGGGGCCAACGTCCTGACTTTC
NA	NA	TRBV30	TRBJ2-2	CAWNPFTGTGELFF	TGTGCCTGGAACCCCTTCACAGGCACCGGGGAGCTGTTTTTT
NA	few	TRBV2	TRBJ1-5	CASRGQNSNQPQHF	TGTGCCAGCAGAGGACAGAATAGCAATCAGCCCCAGCATTTT
NA	NA	TRBV6-2/TRBV6-3	TRBJ2-3	CASSYSRDKGLGDDTQYF	TGTGCCAGCAGTTACTCTCGGGACAAAGGACTCGGAGACGATACGCAGTATTTT
NA	NA	TRBV7-2	TRBJ1-5	CASSLGPNQPQHF	TGTGCCAGCAGCTTAGGGCCAAATCAGCCCCAGCATTTT
NA	NA	TRBV7-2	TRBJ1-4	CASSLDPGTFKLFF	TGTGCCAGCAGCTTAGACCCCGGGACATTCAAACTGTTTTTT
TRBD1	NA	TRBV5-1	TRBJ2-7	CASSSEGAPYEQYF	TGCGCCAGCAGCTCTGAGGGGGCCCCCTACGAGCAGTACTTC
NA	NA	TRBV15	TRBJ2-1	CATSINTVNEQFF	TGTGCCACCAGCATAAATACAGTCAATGAGCAGTTCTTC
NA	few	TRBV30	TRBJ1-5	CAWSVGEGQHF	TGTGCCTGGAGTGTAGGAGAGGGCCAGCATTTT
TRBD1	once	TRBV19	TRBJ1-2	CASSTGQGLVYGYTF	TGTGCCAGTAGTACGGGACAGGGCTTGGTCTATGGCTACACCTTC
TRBD1	few	TRBV6-5	TRBJ1-1	CASSSTTGKTEAFF	TGTGCCAGCAGTTCTACGACAGGGAAGACTGAAGCTTTCTTT
NA	NA	TRBV20-1	TRBJ2-1	CSASHPRRDNEQFF	TGCAGTGCTAGTCATCCTAGAAGAGACAATGAGCAGTTCTTC
TRBD2	NA	TRBV14	TRBJ2-1	CASSQDRAWLAGPYNEQFF	TGTGCCAGCAGCCAAGATCGAGCATGGCTAGCGGGACCGTACAATGAGCAGTTCTTC
NA	NA	TRBV14	TRBJ2-7	CASSQDLRTYEQYF	TGTGCCAGCAGCCAAGATTTGAGGACCTACGAGCAGTACTTC
NA	NA	TRBV6-6	TRBJ2-7	CASSRPGEQYF	TGTGCCAGCTCACGACCAGGAGAGCAGTACTTC